The 18 T cell receptor beta chains below all came from one sample that was sequenced in a study of breast tumors, draining lymph nodes, adjacent tissues listed by TCRdb under 2016. Libraries came from multiplex PCR. The sequencer was an Illumina HiSeq 2000. TCRdb trimmed public reads at Q25 via fastp, called clones via MiXCR and kept in-frame beta chains. Rows matching on CDR3 protein sequence are summarized as one entry with the most common DNA and genes. The sample table lists some 100,000 distinct CDR3 sequences, about 20% of them with a count of one. 1% to 1.5% of the sample is in the top ten clones. The lymph node samples were taken from the axillary draining lymph nodes of breast cancer patients. The sample comprised axillary lymph node tissue. These TCRs come from a female donor with breast cancer. Some clones in this sample may be carry-over from other donors' samples.

A word on this clonotype: Mismatch with germline at one junction end may stem from a read error. The genes are TRBV19 and TRBJ1-6, with D possibly matching TRBD1 (6 bases). In germline, CDR1 is LNHDA, CDR2 SQIVND (reference sequence). CDR3 length: 16 amino acids. CDR3 residues: CASSIADSSNNSPLHF. As DNA, the CDR3 is TGTGCCAGTAGTATAGCGGACAGCTCCAATAATTCACCCCTCCACTTT.

This clonotype was counted ten times or more. The chain links TRBV2 to TRBJ1-3; 7 positions match TRBD1. There are 15 residues in the CDR3. CDR1 and CDR2 from the germline V gene are SNHLY and FYNNEI. Germline trimming cut 3 bases from V and 4 bases from J; bases unmatched to any gene: 6. DNA of the CDR3: TGTGCCAGCAGTGATGGAGGACAGGCAGGAAACACCATATATTTT. It is translated as CASSDGGQAGNTIYF. The entire variable domain, with the rest obtained from reference TRBV2 and TRBJ1-3, is as follows: EPEVTQTPSHQVTQMGQEVILRCVPISNHLYFYWYRQILGQKVEFLVSFYNNEISEKSEIFDDQFSVERPDGSNFTLKIRSTKLEDSAMYFCASSDGGQAGNTIYFGEGSWLTVV.

This clonotype was counted at least ten times. J is TRBJ1-2 and V is TRBV29-1; D gene ambiguous. The CDR3 extends over 11 amino acids. Trimming left V 4 bases short and J 9 bases short, with 12 bases between. Germline V gives CDR1 SQVTM, CDR2 ANQGSEA. Here the CDR3 reads CSVAELRSYTF. CDR3 bases: TGCAGCGTTGCAGAATTGAGGAGCTACACCTTC.

This clonotype was counted a few times. The V and J genes are TRBV6-6 and TRBJ1-2, with D possibly TRBD1 on 5 matching bases. There are 12 residues in the CDR3. Trimming shortened V by 1 base and J by 8 bases, and 8 bases separated the two germline ends. The germline gives CDR1 MNHNY, CDR2 SVGAGI (reference sequence). CDR3 in DNA: TGTGCCAGCAGTTACTTGCGGGGCGGCTACACCTTC. Residues: CASSYLRGGYTF.

There are a few counts of this clonotype. The V and J genes are TRBV28 and TRBJ1-4, with a possible D match to TRBD1 (5 bases). The CDR3 length is 17 residues. CDR1 is MDHEN, CDR2 SYDVKM, per germline. Trimming left V 4 bases short and J 3 bases short, with 18 bases between. The CDR3 DNA reads TGTGCCAGCAGTTCAATTCCCCCCAGGGTATCTAATGAAAAACTGTTTTTT. It codes for CASSSIPPRVSNEKLFF. The variable domain in full, completed from reference TRBV28 and TRBJ1-4, reads DVKVTQSSRYLVKRTGEKVFLECVQDMDHENMFWYRQDPGLGLRLIYFSYDVKMKEKGDIPEGYSVSREKKERFSLILESASTNQTSMYLCASSSIPPRVSNEKLFFGSGTQLSVL.

The rearrangement links TRBV27 to TRBJ1-6; unclear D gene. Trimming stripped 3 bases from V and 1 base from J, with 16 bases between. The CDR3 sequence is 18 residues long. The germline V gene has CDR1 MNHEY and CDR2 SMNVEV (reference sequence). CDR3 in DNA: TGTGCCAGCAGTTTGGAAAGTCGTCCGTCGTCCTATAATTCACCCCTCCACTTT. The encoded protein is CASSLESRPSSYNSPLHF.

Of note for this clonotype: Being one base from a much bigger clone, this may be a read error. This CDR3 is missing its conserved last phenylalanine or tryptophan, likely due to a read error. CDR3 sequence: CASSPETGVGQPQHV. The CDR3, as DNA: TGCGCCAGCAGCCCAGAGACAGGGGTCGGTCAGCCCCAGCATGTT. The rearrangement uses TRBV5-1 and TRBJ1-5; the match to TRBD1 covers 8 bases. This CDR3 spans 15 amino acids. Unmatched junction bases numbered 9, after V lost 4 bases and J lost 6 bases. Germline CDR1 reads SGHRS; CDR2 reads YFSETQ.

This clonotype was counted a few times. The chain employs TRBV28 and TRBJ2-1, with TRBD1 as a possible D gene (6 bases). V gave up 7 bases and J gave up 4 bases, with 11 bases separating them. Germline V gives CDR1 MDHEN, CDR2 SYDVKM. This CDR3 is 13 amino acids long. The DNA for the CDR3 is TGTGCCAGCACGGGGACAAGTTACAATGAGCAGTTCTTC. It specifies CASTGTSYNEQFF.

About this clonotype itself: A much larger clone differs by one base, so this may be a read error. V usage is TRBV9 and J usage is TRBJ2-1, with D possibly being TRBD2 (7 bases). Germline CDR1 reads SGDLS; CDR2 reads YYNGEE. The CDR3 is 16 residues long. Here the CDR3 DNA reads TGTGCCAGCAGCACACGGGGGGCTACGGCCGTGGATGAGCAGTCCTTC. Translated: CASSTRGATAVDEQSF.

V usage is TRBV12-3 or TRBV12-4 and J usage is TRBJ2-2; D possibly corresponds to TRBD2 (6 bases). Between the trimmed V and J ends, which lost 6 bases and 6 bases, there was a span of 14 bases. This CDR3 comprises 14 residues. The CDR3 DNA is TGTGCCAGCAGGGGGGGATTTGCCTCCGGGGAGCTGTTTTTT. Translated, it gives CASRGGFASGELFF.

This clonotype has at least ten counts. This rearrangement joins TRBV5-5 to TRBJ1-4, with a weak D call TRBD1 (5 bases). V lost 1 base, J lost 8 bases, and 18 bases lay in between. CDR1 and CDR2 (germline): SGHKS, YYEKEE (reference sequence). The CDR3 totals 16 residues. The CDR3 nucleotides read TGTGCCAGCAGCTTGACTGGACACGTAGGTGGGGAAAAACTGTTTTTT. Amino acids: CASSLTGHVGGEKLFF.

This clonotype has ten or more counts. This rearrangement joins TRBV25-1 to TRBJ1-4; unclear D gene. This CDR3 contains 17 residues. Germline values: CDR1 MGHDK, CDR2 SYGVNS. V gave up 2 bases and J gave up 7 bases, with 20 bases separating them. The CDR3 region is CASSEQGLPAGSEKLFF. CDR3 bases: TGTGCCAGCAGTGAACAAGGCCTCCCGGCAGGATCTGAAAAACTGTTTTTT. Using reference TRBV25-1 and TRBJ1-4 for the parts outside the CDR3, the full variable domain is EADIYQTPRYLVIGTGKKITLECSQTMGHDKMYWYQQDPGMELHLIHYSYGVNSTEKGDLSSESTVSRIRTEHFPLTLESARPSHTSQYLCASSEQGLPAGSEKLFFGSGTQLSVL.

This clonotype was picked up many times. The genes are TRBV7-3 and TRBJ2-7; TRBD2 matches 14 bases. With V trimmed by 4 bases and J by 4 bases, 9 bases remained unmatched. This CDR3 is 17 amino acids long. CDR1 SGHTA and CDR2 FQGTGA come from the germline V gene. CDR3 amino acids: CASSYPGLAGVGYEQYF. Here the CDR3 DNA reads TGTGCCAGCAGCTATCCGGGACTAGCGGGAGTAGGGTACGAGCAGTACTTC.

This clonotype was detected a few times. This chain joins TRBV28 and TRBJ2-2; 9 bases fit TRBD1. There are 16 residues in the CDR3. Germline V gene data show CDR1 as MDHEN and CDR2 as SYDVKM. J lost 4 bases, V lost 5 bases, and 8 bases had no gene match. The CDR3 loop reads CASSPRTGVGTGELFF. CDR3 sequence (DNA): TGTGCCAGCAGTCCCAGGACAGGGGTGGGCACCGGGGAGCTGTTTTTT.

This clonotype has a count of ten or more. This chain connects TRBV29-1 to TRBJ1-4; D is ambiguous. This CDR3 has 13 residues. Trimming stripped 8 bases from V and 4 bases from J, with 14 bases between. Germline-derived CDR1 and CDR2 are SQVTM and ANQGSEA. CDR3 DNA: TGCAGCATACGGGAAGATATTAATGAAAAACTGTTTTTT. Translated: CSIREDINEKLFF.

This clonotype was observed at least ten times. This sequence joins TRBV7-8 and TRBJ2-1, with 9 bases lining up with TRBD2. CDR1 is SGHVS, CDR2 FQNEAQ, per germline. This CDR3 spans 15 amino acids. Unmatched junction bases numbered 7, after V lost 4 bases and J lost 6 bases. This CDR3 reads CASSWGGGRANEQFF. CDR3 in DNA: TGTGCCAGCAGCTGGGGGGGCGGGAGGGCCAATGAGCAGTTCTTC.

This clonotype was found many times. This rearrangement joins TRBV20-1 to TRBJ2-7; 7 positions match TRBD1. The junction had 17 bases not matched to a gene; V was cut back by 5 bases and J by 4 bases. The CDR3 consists of 16 residues. Germline CDR1 DFQATT, CDR2 SNEGSKA (reference sequence). The CDR3 nucleotides are TGCAGTGCTTTCCCGGCACAGGGGTCCGCAGGGTACGAGCAGTACTTC. The encoded protein is CSAFPAQGSAGYEQYF.

This clonotype was recorded many times. The V call is TRBV10-3, the J call TRBJ1-6; possibly TRBD1 for D (5 bases). Trimming took off 0 bases at V and 4 bases at J, with 7 bases between the two ends. The CDR3 spans 15 residues. Germline V gene data show CDR1 as ENHRY and CDR2 as SYGVKD. The CDR3 sequence: CAISESAGYNSPLHF. The CDR3 nucleotides read TGTGCCATCAGTGAGTCTGCAGGGTATAATTCACCCCTCCACTTT.